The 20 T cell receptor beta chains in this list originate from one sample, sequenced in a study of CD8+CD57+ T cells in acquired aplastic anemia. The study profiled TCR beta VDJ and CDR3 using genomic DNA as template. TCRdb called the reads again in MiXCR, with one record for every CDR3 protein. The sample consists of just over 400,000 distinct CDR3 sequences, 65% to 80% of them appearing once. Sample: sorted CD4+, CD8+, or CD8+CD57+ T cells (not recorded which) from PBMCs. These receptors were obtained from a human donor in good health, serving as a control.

The CDR3 loop is CASSLANGRGQETQYF. The CDR3 nucleotides read TGTGCCAGCAGCTTAGCAAACGGCAGGGGTCAAGAGACCCAGTACTTC. V usage is TRBV7-2 and J usage is TRBJ2-5, with a tentative D call TRBD1 (6 bases). The CDR3 contains 16 residues. Germline-derived CDR1 and CDR2 are SGHTA and FQGNSA. V was cut by 0 bases and J by 2 bases, with 13 bases left in between.

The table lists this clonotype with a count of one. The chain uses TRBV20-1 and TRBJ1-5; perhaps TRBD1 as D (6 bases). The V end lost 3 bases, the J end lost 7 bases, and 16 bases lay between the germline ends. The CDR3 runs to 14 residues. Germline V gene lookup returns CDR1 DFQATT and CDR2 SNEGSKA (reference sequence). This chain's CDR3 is CSASRDKGPQPQHF. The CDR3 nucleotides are TGCAGTGCTAGTCGGGACAAGGGGCCCCAGCCCCAGCATTTT.

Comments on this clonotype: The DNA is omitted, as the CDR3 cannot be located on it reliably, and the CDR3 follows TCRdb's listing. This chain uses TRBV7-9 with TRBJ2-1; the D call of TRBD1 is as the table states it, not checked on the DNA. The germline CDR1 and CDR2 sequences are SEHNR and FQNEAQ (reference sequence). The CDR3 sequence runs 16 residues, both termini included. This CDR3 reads CASSLQGYTFGSGQFF.

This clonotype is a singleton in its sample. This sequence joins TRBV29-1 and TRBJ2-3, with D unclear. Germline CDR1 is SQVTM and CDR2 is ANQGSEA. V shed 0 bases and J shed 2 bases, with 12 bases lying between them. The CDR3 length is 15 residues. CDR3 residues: CSVEDGYSPTDTQYF. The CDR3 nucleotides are TGCAGCGTTGAAGATGGGTACAGCCCCACAGATACGCAGTATTTT.

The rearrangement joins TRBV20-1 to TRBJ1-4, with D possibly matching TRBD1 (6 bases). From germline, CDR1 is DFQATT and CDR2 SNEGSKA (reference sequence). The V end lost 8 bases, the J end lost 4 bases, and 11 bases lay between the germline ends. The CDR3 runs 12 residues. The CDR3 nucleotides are TGCAGTATGACAGGTCGTAATGAAAAACTGTTTTTT. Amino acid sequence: CSMTGRNEKLFF.

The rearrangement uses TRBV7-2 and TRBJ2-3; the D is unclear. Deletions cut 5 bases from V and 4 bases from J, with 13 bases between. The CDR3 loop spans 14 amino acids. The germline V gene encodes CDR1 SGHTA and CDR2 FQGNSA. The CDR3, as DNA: TGTGCCAGCAGCATGACTCTCACGGCAGATACGCAGTATTTT. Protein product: CASSMTLTADTQYF.

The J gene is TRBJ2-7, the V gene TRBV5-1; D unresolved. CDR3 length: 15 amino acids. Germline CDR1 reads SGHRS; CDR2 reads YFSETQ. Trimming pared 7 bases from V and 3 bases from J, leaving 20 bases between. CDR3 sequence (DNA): TGCGCCAGCGGAATAGTCGATGAGCAGTTCTACGAGCAGTACTTC. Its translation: CASGIVDEQFYEQYF. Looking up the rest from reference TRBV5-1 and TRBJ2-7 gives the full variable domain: KAGVTQTPRYLIKTRGQQVTLSCSPISGHRSVSWYQQTPGQGLQFLFEYFSETQRNKGNFPGRFSGRQFSNSRSEMNVSTLELGDSALYLCASGIVDEQFYEQYFGPGTRLTVT.

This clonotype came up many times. The CDR3 protein is CASSLEVGGNEKLFF. CDR3 DNA: TGCGCCAGCAGCTTGGAAGTGGGGGGTAATGAAAAACTGTTTTTT. V gene TRBV5-1 combines with J gene TRBJ1-4; a weak D match, TRBD1 (5 bases). CDR1 is SGHRS, CDR2 YFSETQ, per germline. The CDR3 length is 15 residues. The germline V and J ends were trimmed by 0 bases and 4 bases, with 10 bases remaining between them.

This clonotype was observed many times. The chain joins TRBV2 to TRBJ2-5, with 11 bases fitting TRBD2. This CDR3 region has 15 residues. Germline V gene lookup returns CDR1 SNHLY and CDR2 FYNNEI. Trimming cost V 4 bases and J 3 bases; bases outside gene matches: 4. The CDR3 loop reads CASSAETSGEETQYF. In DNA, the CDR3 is TGTGCCAGCAGTGCAGAGACTAGCGGGGAAGAGACCCAGTACTTC.

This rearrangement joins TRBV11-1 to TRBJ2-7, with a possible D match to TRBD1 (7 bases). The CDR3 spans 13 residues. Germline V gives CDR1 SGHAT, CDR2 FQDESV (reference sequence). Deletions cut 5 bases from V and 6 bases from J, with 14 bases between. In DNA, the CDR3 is TGTGCCAGCAGCCAGGACAGGCGGGGCGAGCAGTACTTC. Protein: CASSQDRRGEQYF.

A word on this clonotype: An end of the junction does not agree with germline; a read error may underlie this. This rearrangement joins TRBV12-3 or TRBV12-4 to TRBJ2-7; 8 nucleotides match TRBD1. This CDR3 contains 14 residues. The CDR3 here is CASKRTGTAYERYF. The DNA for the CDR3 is TGTGCCAGCAAGAGGACAGGGACGGCCTACGAGCGGTACTTC.

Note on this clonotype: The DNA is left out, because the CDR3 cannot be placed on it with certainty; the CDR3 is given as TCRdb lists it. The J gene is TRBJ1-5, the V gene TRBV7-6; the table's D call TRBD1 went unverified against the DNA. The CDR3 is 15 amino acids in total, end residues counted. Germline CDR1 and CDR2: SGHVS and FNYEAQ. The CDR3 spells CASSLVGAGAFFGHF.

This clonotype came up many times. The CDR3 DNA reads as TGTGCCAGCAGTTACGGGGGAGTGGCTAACTATGGCTACACCTTC. Residues: CASSYGGVANYGYTF. The V call is TRBV6-6, the J call TRBJ1-2; the D gene is possibly TRBD1 (5 bases). V lost 2 bases to trimming and J lost 0 bases, with 10 bases between them. Germline-derived CDR1 and CDR2 are MNHNY and SVGAGI (reference sequence). The CDR3 consists of 15 residues.

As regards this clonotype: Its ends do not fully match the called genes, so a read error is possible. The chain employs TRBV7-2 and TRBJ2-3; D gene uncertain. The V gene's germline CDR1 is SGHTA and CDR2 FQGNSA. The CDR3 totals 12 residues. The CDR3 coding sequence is TGTGCCAGCAGCTTAGTGTGGAAAAAGCACCATTTT. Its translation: CASSLVWKKHHF.

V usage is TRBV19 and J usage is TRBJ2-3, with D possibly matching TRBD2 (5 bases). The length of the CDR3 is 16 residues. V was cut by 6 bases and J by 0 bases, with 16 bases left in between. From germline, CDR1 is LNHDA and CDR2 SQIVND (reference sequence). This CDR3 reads CASSPRPAASTDTQYF. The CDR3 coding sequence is TGTGCCAGTAGCCCAAGGCCAGCGGCTAGCACAGATACGCAGTATTTT.

The CDR3 spells CASSWLSGYGYTF. The DNA for the CDR3 is TGTGCCAGCAGCTGGCTTTCAGGGTATGGCTACACCTTC. V usage is TRBV7-2 and J usage is TRBJ1-2; a possible D gene is TRBD1 (5 bases). The CDR3 loop spans 13 amino acids. V was shortened by 4 bases and J by 5 bases, with 11 bases between the two germline ends. CDR1 is SGHTA, CDR2 FQGNSA, per germline.

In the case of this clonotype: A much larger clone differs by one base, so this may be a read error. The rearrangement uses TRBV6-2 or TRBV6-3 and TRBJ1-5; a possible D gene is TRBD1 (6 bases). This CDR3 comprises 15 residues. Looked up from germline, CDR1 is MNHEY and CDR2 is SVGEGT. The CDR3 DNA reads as TGTGCCAGCAGTCCACTGGACAGCCTCAATCAGCCCCGGCATTTT. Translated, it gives CASSPLDSLNQPRHF.

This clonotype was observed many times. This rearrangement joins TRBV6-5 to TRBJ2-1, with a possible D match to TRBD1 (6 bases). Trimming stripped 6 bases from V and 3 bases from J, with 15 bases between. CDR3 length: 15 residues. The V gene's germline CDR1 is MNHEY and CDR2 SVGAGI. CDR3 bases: TGTGCCAGCAGCCCCGTGGGGGCCGGCTACAATGAGCAGTTCTTC. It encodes CASSPVGAGYNEQFF.

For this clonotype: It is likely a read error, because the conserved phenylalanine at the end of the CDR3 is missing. CDR3: CASSLTGATGANVLTL. The DNA for the CDR3 is TGTGCCAGCAGTTTGACAGGGGCAACTGGGGCCAACGTCCTGACTCTC. V gene TRBV11-2 combines with J gene TRBJ2-6; 8 nucleotides agree with TRBD1. CDR1 is SGHAT and CDR2 is FQNNGV in the germline V gene. The CDR3 runs to 16 residues. The J segment lost 2 bases and the V segment lost 6 bases, leaving 6 bases of the junction unmatched.

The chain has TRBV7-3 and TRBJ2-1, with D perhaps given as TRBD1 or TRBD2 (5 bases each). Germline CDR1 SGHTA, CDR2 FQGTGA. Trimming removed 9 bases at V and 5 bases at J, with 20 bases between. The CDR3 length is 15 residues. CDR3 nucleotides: TGTGCCAGTAGCGCCGACACAGGCGGGCACAATGAGCAGTTCTTC. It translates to CASSADTGGHNEQFF.